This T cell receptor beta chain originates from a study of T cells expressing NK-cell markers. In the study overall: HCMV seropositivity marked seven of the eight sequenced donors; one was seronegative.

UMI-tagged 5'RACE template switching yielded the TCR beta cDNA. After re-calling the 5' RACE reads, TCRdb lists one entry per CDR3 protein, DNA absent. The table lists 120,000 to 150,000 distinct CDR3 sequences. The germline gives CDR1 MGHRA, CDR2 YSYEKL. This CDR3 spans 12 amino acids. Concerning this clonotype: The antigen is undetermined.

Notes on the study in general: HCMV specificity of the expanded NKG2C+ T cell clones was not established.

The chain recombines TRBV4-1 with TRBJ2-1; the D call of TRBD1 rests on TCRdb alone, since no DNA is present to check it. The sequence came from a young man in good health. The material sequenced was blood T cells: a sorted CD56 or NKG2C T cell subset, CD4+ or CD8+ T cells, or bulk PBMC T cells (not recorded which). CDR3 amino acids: CASSQRGGEQFF.